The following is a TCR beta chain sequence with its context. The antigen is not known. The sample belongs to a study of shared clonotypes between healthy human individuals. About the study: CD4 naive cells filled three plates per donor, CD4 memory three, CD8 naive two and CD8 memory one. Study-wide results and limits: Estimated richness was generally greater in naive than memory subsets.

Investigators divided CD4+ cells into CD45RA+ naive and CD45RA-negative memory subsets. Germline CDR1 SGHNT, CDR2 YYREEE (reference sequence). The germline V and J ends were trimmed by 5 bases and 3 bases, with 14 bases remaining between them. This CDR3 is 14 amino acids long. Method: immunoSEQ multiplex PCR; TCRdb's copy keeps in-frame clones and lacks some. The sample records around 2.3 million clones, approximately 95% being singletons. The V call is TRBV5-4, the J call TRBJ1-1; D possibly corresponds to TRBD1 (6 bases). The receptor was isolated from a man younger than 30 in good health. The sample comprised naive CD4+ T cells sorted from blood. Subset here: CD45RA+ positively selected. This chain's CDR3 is CASRHRAEDTEAFF. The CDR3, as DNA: TGTGCCAGCAGGCACAGGGCGGAGGACACTGAAGCTTTCTTT. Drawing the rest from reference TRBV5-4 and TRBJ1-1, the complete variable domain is ETGVTQSPTHLIKTRGQQVTLRCSSQSGHNTVSWYQQALGQGPQFIFQYYREEENGRGNFPPRFSGLQFPNYSSELNVNALELDDSALYLCASRHRAEDTEAFFGQGTRLTVV.